The TCR beta chain under discussion was sequenced for a study of OX40 agonist ivuxolimab in advanced cancers. Profiled with immunoSEQ multiplex PCR; TCRdb holds only in-frame clones, not every one. The sample shows about 58,000 clones, roughly 77% of them seen only once. This CDR3 contains 13 residues. Germline V lookup: CDR1 MDHEN, CDR2 SYDVKM. V trimming: 4 bases; J trimming: 4 bases; junction bases outside the gene matches: 2. The sequence was obtained from an adult with an advanced solid tumor such as melanoma, head and neck, liver or kidney cancer. This material consisted of CD4+ or CD8+ T cells sorted from blood, taken in a trial of the OX40 agonist ivuxolimab. This chain uses TRBV28 with TRBJ1-2, with 8 bases lining up with TRBD1. This chain's CDR3 is CASSSDRVYGYTF. In DNA, the CDR3 is TGTGCCAGCAGTTCGGACAGGGTCTATGGCTACACCTTC.